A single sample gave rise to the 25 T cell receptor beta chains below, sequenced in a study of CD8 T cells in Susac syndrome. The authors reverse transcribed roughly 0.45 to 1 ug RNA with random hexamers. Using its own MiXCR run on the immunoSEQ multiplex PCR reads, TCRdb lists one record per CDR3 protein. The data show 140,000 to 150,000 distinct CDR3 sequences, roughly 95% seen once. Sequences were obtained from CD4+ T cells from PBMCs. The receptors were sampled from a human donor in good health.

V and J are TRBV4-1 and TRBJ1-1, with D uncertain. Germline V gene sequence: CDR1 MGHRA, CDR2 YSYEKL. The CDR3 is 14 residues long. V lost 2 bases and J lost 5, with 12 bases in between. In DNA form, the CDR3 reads TGCGCCAGCAGCCAACCGGGCGGCGTAACTGAAGCTTTCTTT. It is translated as CASSQPGGVTEAFF.

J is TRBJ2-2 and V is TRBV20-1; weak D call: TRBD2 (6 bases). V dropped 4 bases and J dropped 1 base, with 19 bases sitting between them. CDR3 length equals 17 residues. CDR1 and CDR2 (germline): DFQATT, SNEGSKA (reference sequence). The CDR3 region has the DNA TGCAGTGCTAATCGGGAAGGAGTAGCGGAGAACACCGGGGAGCTGTTTTTT. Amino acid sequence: CSANREGVAENTGELFF.

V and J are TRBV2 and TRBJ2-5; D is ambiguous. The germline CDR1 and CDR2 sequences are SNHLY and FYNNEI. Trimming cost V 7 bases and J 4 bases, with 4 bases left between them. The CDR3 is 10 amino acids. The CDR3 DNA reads TGTGCCAGCAAGCTAGAGACCCAGTACTTC. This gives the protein CASKLETQYF.

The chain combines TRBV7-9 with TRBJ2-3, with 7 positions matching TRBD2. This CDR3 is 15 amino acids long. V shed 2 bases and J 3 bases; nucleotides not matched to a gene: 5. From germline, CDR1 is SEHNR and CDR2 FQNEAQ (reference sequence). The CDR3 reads CASSLPLGLTDTQYF. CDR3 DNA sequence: TGTGCCAGCAGCTTACCCTTGGGACTAACAGATACGCAGTATTTT. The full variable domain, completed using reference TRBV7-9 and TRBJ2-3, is DTGVSQNPRHKITKRGQNVTFRCDPISEHNRLYWYRQTLGQGPEFLTYFQNEAQLEKSRLLSDRFSAERPKGSFSTLEIQRTEQGDSAMYLCASSLPLGLTDTQYFGPGTRLTVL.

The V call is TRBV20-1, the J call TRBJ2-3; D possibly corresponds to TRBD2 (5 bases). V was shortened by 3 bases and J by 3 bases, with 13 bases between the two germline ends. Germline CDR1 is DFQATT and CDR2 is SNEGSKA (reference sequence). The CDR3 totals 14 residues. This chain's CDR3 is CSASTGSGTDTQYF. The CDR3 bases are TGCAGTGCTAGTACGGGATCGGGTACAGATACGCAGTATTTT.

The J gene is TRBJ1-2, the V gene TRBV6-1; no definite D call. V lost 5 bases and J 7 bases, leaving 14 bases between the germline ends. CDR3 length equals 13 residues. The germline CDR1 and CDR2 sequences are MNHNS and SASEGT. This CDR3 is CASSPEVGGGYTF. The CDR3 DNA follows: TGTGCCAGCAGTCCCGAGGTGGGAGGTGGCTACACCTTC.

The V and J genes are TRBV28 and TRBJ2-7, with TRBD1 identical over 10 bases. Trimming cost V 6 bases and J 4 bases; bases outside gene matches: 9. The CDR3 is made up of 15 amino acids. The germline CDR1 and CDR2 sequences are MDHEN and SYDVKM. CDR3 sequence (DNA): TGTGCCAGCAGGCGAGGACAGGGGGGTTCTTACGAGCAGTACTTC. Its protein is CASRRGQGGSYEQYF. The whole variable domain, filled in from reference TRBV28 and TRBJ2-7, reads DVKVTQSSRYLVKRTGEKVFLECVQDMDHENMFWYRQDPGLGLRLIYFSYDVKMKEKGDIPEGYSVSREKKERFSLILESASTNQTSMYLCASRRGQGGSYEQYFGPGTRLTVT.

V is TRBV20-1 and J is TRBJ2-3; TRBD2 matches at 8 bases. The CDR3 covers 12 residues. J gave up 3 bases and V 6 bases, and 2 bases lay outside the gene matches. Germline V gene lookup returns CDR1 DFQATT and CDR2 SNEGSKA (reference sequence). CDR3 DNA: TGCAGTGCCGGGGGGGGTACAGATACGCAGTATTTT. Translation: CSAGGGTDTQYF.

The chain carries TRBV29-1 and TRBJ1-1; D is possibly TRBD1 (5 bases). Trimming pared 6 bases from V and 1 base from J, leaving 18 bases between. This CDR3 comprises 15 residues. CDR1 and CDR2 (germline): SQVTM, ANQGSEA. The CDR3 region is CSVKTGTLRNTEAFF. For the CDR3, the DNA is TGCAGCGTGAAGACCGGGACTTTAAGGAACACTGAAGCTTTCTTT.

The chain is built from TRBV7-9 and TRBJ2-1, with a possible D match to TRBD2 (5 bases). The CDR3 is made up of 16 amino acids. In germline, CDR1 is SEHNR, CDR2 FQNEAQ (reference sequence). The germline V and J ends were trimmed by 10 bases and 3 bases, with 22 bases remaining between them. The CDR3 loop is CAITIDEVGSYNEQFF. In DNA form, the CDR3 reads TGTGCCATCACGATTGACGAGGTTGGGAGCTACAATGAGCAGTTCTTC.

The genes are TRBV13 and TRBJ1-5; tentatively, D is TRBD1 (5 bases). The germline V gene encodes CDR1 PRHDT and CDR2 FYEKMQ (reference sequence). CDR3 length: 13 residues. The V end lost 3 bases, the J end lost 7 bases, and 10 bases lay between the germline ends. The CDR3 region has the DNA TGTGCCAGCAGCTTGGGGGTTCGGCAGCCCCAGCATTTT. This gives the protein CASSLGVRQPQHF.

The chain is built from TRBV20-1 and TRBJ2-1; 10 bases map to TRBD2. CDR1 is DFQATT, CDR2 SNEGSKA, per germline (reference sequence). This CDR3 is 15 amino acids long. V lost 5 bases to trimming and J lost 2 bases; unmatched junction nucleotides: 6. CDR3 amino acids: CSAQAGLATYNEQFF. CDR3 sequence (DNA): TGCAGTGCTCAAGCGGGACTAGCGACCTACAATGAGCAGTTCTTC.

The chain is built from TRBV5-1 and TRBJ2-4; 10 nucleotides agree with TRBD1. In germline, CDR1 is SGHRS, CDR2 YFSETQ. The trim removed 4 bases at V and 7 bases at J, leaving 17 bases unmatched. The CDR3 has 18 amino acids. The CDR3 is CASSQSGTGDLVKNIQYF. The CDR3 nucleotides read TGCGCCAGCAGCCAGTCAGGGACAGGGGATTTAGTAAAGAACATTCAGTACTTC.

The CDR3: CASSITGTGVSNYGYTF. The CDR3 DNA sequence: TGTGCCAGCAGCATAACCGGGACAGGGGTATCTAACTATGGCTACACCTTC. V and J are TRBV12-3 or TRBV12-4 and TRBJ1-2; 10 nucleotides match TRBD1. V gave up 6 bases and J gave up 0 bases; unmatched junction bases: 10. This CDR3 is built from 17 residues.

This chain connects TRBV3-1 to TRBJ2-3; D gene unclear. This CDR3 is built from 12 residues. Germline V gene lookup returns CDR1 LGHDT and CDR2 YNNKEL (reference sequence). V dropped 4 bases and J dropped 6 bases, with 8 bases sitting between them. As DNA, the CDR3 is TGTGCCAGCAGCCCCACCTCGGATACGCAGTATTTT. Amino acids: CASSPTSDTQYF.

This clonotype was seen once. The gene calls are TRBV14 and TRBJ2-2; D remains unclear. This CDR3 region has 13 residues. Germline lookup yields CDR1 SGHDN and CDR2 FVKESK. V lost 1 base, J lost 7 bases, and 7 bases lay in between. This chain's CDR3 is CASSQGPGGELFF. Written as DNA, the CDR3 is TGTGCCAGCAGCCAAGGTCCCGGCGGGGAGCTGTTTTTT.

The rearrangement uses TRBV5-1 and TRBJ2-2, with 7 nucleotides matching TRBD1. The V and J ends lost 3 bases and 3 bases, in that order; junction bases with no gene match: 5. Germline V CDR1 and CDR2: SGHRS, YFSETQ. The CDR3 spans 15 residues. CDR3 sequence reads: CASSSRTGHTGELFF. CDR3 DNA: TGCGCCAGCAGCTCACGGACAGGTCACACCGGGGAGCTGTTTTTT.

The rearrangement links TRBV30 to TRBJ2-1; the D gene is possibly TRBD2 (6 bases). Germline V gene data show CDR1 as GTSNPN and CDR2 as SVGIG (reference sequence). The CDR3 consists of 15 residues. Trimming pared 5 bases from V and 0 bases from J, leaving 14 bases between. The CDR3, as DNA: TGTGCCTGGGGCCCGGGACTCAACTCCTACAATGAGCAGTTCTTC. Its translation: CAWGPGLNSYNEQFF.

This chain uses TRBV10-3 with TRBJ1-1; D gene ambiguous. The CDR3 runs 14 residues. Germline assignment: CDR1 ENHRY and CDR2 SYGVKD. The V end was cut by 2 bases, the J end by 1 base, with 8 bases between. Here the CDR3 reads CAISELGGNTEAFF. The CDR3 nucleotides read TGTGCCATCAGTGAGCTAGGAGGGAACACTGAAGCTTTCTTT.

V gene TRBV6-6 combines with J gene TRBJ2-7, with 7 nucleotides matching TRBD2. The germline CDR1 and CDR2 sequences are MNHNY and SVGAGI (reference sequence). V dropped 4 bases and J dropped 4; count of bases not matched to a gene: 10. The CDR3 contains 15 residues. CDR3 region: CASSSLGAGNYEQYF. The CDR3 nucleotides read TGTGCCAGCAGTTCCTTAGGAGCGGGAAATTACGAGCAGTACTTC.

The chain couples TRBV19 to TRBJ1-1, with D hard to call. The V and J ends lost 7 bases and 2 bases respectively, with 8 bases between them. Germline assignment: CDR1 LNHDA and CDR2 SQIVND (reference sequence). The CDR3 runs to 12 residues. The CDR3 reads CASKRPNTEAFF. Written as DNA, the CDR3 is TGTGCCAGTAAAAGGCCCAACACTGAAGCTTTCTTT.

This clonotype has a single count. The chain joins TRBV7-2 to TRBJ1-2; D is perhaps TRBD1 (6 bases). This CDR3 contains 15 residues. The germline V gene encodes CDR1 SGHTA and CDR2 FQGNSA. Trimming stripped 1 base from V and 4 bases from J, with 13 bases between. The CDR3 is CASSLGGARGYGYTF. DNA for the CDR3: TGTGCCAGCAGCTTAGGGGGGGCGAGGGGCTATGGCTACACCTTC.

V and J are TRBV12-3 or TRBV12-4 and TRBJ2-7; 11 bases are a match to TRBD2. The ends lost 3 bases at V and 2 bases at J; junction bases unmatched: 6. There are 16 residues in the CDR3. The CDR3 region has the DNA TGTGCCAGCAGTTTGAGACTAGCGGGATTCCCCTACGAGCAGTACTTC. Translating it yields CASSLRLAGFPYEQYF.

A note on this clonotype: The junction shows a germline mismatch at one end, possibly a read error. The CDR3 sequence: CASSMGQLTGELFF. The CDR3 coding sequence is TGTGCTAGCAGCATGGGACAGCTCACCGGGGAGCTGTTTTTT. The rearrangement uses TRBV7-7 and TRBJ2-2; 7 nucleotides match TRBD1. The V gene's germline CDR1 is SSHAT and CDR2 FNYEAQ (reference sequence). This CDR3 is built from 14 residues. The entire variable domain, with the rest obtained from reference TRBV7-7 and TRBJ2-2, is as follows: GAGVSQSPRYKVTKRGQDVTLRCDPISSHATLYWYQQALGQGPEFLTYFNYEAQPDKSGLPSDRFSAERPEGSISTLTIQRTEQRDSAMYRCASSMGQLTGELFFGEGSRLTVL.

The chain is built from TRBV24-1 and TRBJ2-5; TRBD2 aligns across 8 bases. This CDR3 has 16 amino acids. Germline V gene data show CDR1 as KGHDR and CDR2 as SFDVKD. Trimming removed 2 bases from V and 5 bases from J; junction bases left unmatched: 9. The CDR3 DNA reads TGTGCCACCAGTGATTACCAACTAGCGGCCCCGGAGACCCAGTACTTC. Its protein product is CATSDYQLAAPETQYF.